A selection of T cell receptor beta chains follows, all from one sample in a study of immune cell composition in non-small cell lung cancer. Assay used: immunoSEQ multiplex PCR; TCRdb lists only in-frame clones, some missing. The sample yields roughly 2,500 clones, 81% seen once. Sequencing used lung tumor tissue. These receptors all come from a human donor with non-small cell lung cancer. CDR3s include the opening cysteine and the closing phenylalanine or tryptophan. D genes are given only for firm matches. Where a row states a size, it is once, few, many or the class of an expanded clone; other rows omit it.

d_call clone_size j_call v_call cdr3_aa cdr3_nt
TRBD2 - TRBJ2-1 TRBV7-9 CASTDGWEGYNEQFF TGTGCCAGCACCGATGGGTGGGAGGGGTACAATGAGCAGTTCTTC
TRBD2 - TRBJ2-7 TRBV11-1 CASSLVGTTHEQYF TGTGCCAGCAGCTTAGTGGGGACTACTCACGAGCAGTACTTC
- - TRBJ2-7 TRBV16 CASSRDRFYEQYF TGTGCCAGCAGCCGAGACAGGTTCTACGAGCAGTACTTC
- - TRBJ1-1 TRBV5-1 CASSLVPGSAGTEAFF TGCGCCAGCAGCTTGGTCCCAGGGTCGGCAGGAACTGAAGCTTTCTTT
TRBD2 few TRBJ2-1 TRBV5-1 CASSSAGGSYNEQFF TGCGCCAGCAGCTCAGCGGGAGGCTCCTACAATGAGCAGTTCTTC
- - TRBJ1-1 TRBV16 CASSQLEGTEAFF TGTGCCAGCAGCCAATTGGAGGGGACTGAAGCTTTCTTT
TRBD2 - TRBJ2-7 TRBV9 CASSVKAGDCEQYF TGTGCCAGCAGCGTAAAGGCGGGAGACTGCGAGCAGTACTTC
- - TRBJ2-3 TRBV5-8 CASSLVDRSTDTQYF TGTGCCAGCAGCTTGGTCGACAGAAGCACAGATACGCAGTATTTT
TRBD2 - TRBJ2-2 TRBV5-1 CASSWLAGDTGELFF TGCGCCAGCAGTTGGCTAGCGGGGGACACCGGGGAGCTGTTTTTT
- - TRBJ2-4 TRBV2 CASSVRGLAKNIQYF TGTGCCAGCAGTGTACGCGGGTTAGCCAAAAACATTCAGTACTTC
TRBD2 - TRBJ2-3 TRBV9 CASSESPGGSDTQYF TGTGCCAGCAGCGAGTCCCCGGGAGGGTCGGATACGCAGTATTTT